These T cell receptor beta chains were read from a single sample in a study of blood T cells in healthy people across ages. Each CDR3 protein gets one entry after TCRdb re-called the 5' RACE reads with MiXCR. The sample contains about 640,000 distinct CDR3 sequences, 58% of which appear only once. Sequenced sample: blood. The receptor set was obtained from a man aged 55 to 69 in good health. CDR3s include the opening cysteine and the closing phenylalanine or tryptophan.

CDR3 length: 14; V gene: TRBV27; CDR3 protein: CASSFGGGLHGYTF
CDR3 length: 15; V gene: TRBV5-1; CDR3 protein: CASFQGASPQETQYF
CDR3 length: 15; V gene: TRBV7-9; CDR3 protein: CASSLGQGLSYEQYF
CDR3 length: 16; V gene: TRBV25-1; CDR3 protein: CASSHQGGGEYNEQFF
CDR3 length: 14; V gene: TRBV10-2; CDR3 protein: CASSEQGAGQPQYF
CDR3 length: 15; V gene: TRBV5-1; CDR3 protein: CASSLGQGGPYEQYF
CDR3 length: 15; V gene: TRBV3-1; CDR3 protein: CACSPTSGGANEQYF
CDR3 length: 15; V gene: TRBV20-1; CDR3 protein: CSASPGLAWRDTQYF
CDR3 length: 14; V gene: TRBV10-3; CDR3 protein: CAMGRGREGTEAFF
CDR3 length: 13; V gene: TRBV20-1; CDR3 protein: CSAAARVNQPQHF
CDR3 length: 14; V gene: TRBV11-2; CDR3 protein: CASSQQTTSYEQYF
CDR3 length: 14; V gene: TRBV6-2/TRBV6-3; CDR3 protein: CATNRGAVQETQYF
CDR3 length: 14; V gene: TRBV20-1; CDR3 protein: CSGTRDSSTETQYF
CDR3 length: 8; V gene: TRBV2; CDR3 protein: CASSEGYF
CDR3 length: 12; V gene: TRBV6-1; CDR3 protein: CASSGGRWEQYF
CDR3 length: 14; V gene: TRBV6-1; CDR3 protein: CAASMRTMNTEAFF
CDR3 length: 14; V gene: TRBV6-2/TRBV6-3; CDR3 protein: CASSGGQAGETQYF
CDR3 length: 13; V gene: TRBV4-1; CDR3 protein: CASSQAQRGQQYF
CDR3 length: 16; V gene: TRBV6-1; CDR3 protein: CASSEDGTDFVTPQHF
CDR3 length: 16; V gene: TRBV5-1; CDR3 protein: CASSSARQRGTDTQYF
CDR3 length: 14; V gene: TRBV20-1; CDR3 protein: CSARARGAPWTQYF
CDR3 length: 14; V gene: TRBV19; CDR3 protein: CASSRDRETYEQYF
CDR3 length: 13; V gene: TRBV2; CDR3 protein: CASMLRVRETQYF
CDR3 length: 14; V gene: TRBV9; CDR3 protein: CASSVGATKETQYF
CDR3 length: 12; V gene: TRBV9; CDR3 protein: CASSKTGETQYF
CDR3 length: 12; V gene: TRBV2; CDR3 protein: CASRREDYGYTF
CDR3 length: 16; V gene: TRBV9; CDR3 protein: CASSVAAAQNTGELFF
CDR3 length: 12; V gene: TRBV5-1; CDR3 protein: CASSMEEETQYF
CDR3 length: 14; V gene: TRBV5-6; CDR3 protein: CASSLGQRGTEAFF
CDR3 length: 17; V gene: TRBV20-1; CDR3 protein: CSAQASVLAGGNNEQFF
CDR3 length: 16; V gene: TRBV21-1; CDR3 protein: CASSNFTGLRPYEQYF
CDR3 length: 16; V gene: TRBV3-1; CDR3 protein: CASSQDLPAGGYEQFF
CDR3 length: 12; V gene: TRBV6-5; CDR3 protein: CASRRTGGGYTF
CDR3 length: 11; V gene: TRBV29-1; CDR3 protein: CSVGEGQPQHF
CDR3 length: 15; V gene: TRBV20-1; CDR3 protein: CSANYRGPLTDTQYF
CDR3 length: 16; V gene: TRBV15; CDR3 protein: CATSSGLALRQETQYF
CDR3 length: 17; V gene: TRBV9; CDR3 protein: CASSVRGGHLSYNEQFF
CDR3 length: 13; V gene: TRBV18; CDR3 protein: CASSTTPGGQAFF
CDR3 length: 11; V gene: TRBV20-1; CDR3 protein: CSASSKEKLFF
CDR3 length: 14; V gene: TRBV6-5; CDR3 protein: CASSFDVGGREQYF
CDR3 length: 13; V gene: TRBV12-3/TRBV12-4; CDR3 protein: CASTQGSRETQYF
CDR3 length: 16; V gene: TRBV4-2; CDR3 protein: CASSIGNRGGINEQYF
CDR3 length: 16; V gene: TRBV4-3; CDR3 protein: CASSQAQEPTNYGYTF
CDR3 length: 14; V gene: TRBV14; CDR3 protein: CASSQAGPNYGHTF
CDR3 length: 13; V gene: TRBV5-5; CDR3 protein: CASSRDRTLVQYF
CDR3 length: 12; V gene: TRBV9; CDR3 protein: CASSPTRGEQYF
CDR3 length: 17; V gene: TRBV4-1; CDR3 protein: CASSQSGLAGPYNEQYF
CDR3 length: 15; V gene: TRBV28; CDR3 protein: CASSPTGTGQEIQYF
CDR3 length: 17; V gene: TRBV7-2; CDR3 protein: CASSVRERGATQETQYF
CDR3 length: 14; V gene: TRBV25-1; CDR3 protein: CASRKTGGRETQYF
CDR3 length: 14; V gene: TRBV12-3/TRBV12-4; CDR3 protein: CASSLANVDNEQFF
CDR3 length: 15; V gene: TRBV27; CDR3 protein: CASSPGQVANYGYTF
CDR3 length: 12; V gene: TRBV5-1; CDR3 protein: CASKRESYEQYF
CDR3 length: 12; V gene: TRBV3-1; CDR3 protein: CASSQDLALPYF